One TCR beta chain is described in this entry. This record comes from a study of blood T cell repertoires in COVID-19. Whole-study context: The cDNA or gDNA used as material had been derived from T cells, B-cell-depleted T cells, or PBMCs.

Original data processing: Estimates of nucleated cell counts were drawn from the amplification of reference gene primers. The assay was immunoSEQ multiplex PCR, and TCRdb's table has in-frame clones only and misses some. From that table come the V and J calls and clone size; the DNA was used to work out D and trimming. The table lists some 110,000 clones, 75% to 90% of them singletons, with under 2.5% in the top ten. Trimming pared 4 bases from V and 0 bases from J, leaving 8 bases between. Germline V gene sequence: CDR1 MNHNY, CDR2 SVGAGI (reference sequence). This CDR3 has 14 residues. The material sequenced was peripheral blood. This clonotype was obtained from a man aged 25-45 years with acute or convalescent COVID-19. The chain is built from TRBV6-6 and TRBJ2-3, with D possibly being TRBD1 (6 bases). CDR3 region: CASSSGASTDTQYF. The CDR3 nucleotides are TGTGCCAGCAGTTCAGGGGCTAGCACAGATACGCAGTATTTT.